This T cell receptor beta chain was captured in a study of blood T cell repertoires in COVID-19. Looking at the study overall: Acute and convalescent COVID-19 samples came from the United States, Italy and Spain. PBMCs, B-cell-depleted T cells, or T cells were the source of the cDNA or gDNA that made up the material.

Germline assignment: CDR1 LGHDT and CDR2 YNNKEL (reference sequence). CDR3 size: 15 residues. V was pared by 4 bases and J by 7 bases, with 14 bases between. Methods used by the authors: Counts of nucleated cells, estimated from reference gene primer amplification, were obtained. The data were produced by immunoSEQ multiplex PCR, yet TCRdb's version contains in-frame clones alone and is incomplete. The V and J calls and clone size were taken over from that table, and D and trimming were inferred from the DNA. This table has about 17,000 clones, 85% to 95% appearing once. This TCR derives from a human donor in a cohort sampled during active COVID-19. The specimen sequenced was peripheral blood. This chain joins TRBV3-1 (or the pseudogene TRBV3-2) and TRBJ1-6, with D perhaps TRBD1 (6 bases). The DNA of the CDR3 is TGTGCCAGCAGCCTGGTGACAGGAATCAATTCACCCCTCCACTTT. Its protein product is CASSLVTGINSPLHF.